Each of the 10 T cell receptor beta chains below was sequenced from the same sample in a study of PD-1 blockade in classical Hodgkin lymphoma. All patients experienced relapse after autologous stem cell transplantation, and brentuximab vedotin exposure was variable. Libraries were prepared by immunoSEQ multiplex PCR; TCRdb keeps only in-frame clonotypes and omits some of them. The sample lists around 100,000 clones; around nine tenths were seen once. Material: peripheral blood mononuclear cells (PBMCs), obtained before the second cycle of nivolumab. The source is a human donor with classical Hodgkin lymphoma.

The chain has TRBV30 and TRBJ1-5; D might be TRBD1 (6 bases). Looked up from germline, CDR1 is GTSNPN and CDR2 is SVGIG (reference sequence). Trimming removed 4 bases from V and 0 bases from J, with 13 bases in between. This CDR3 contains 15 residues. The CDR3 DNA reads TGTGCCTGGAACATGGGACAAAATAGCAATCAGCCCCAGCATTTT. Residues: CAWNMGQNSNQPQHF.

CDR3 region: CASSARLGERGGETQYF. CDR3 nucleotide sequence: TGTGCCAGCAGCGCCCGATTGGGGGAGCGAGGAGGAGAGACCCAGTACTTC. V is TRBV9 and J is TRBJ2-5; D is possibly TRBD1 or TRBD2 (5 bases each). The CDR3 length is 17 residues. The V end was cut by 3 bases, the J end by 4 bases, with 22 bases between. The germline V gene has CDR1 SGDLS and CDR2 YYNGEE.

The V gene is TRBV5-6, the J gene TRBJ1-6; 7 bases align to TRBD1. Germline loops: CDR1 SGHDT, CDR2 YYEEEE. The CDR3 has 17 residues. V lost 2 bases to trimming and J lost 0 bases; unmatched junction nucleotides: 5. CDR3 residues: CASSFSGGFSYNSPLHF. As DNA, the CDR3 is TGTGCCAGCAGCTTTTCAGGGGGATTCTCCTATAATTCACCCCTCCACTTT.

The sample holds one count of this clone. The chain couples TRBV5-5 to TRBJ1-5; D is ambiguous. This CDR3 region has 13 residues. Germline V gives CDR1 SGHKS, CDR2 YYEKEE (reference sequence). The V end lost 0 bases, the J end lost 0 bases, and 1 base lay between the germline ends. DNA of the CDR3: TGTGCCAGCAGCTTGGATAGCAATCAGCCCCAGCATTTT. Its protein product is CASSLDSNQPQHF.

CDR3 sequence: CASSLIGAAPGELFF. In nucleotides, the CDR3 is TGTGCCAGCAGCCTCATAGGTGCGGCGCCCGGGGAGCTGTTTTTT. The J gene is TRBJ2-2, the V gene TRBV4-2, with D unclear. Trimming stripped 4 bases from V and 6 bases from J, with 15 bases between. The V gene's germline CDR1 is LGHNA and CDR2 YNFKEQ. The CDR3 has 15 amino acids.

This chain links TRBV5-6 with TRBJ1-2, with D uncertain. Germline loops: CDR1 SGHDT, CDR2 YYEEEE. This CDR3 has 16 amino acids. V gave up 4 bases and J gave up 4 bases, with 20 bases separating them. This CDR3 is CASSLGWAGDGYGYTF. The DNA for the CDR3 is TGTGCCAGCAGCCTGGGATGGGCCGGAGACGGCTATGGCTACACCTTC.

Turning to this clone: The same CDR3 also results from other DNA sequences found in this sample. The chain carries TRBV7-2 and TRBJ1-5; D not certain. Germline V gene data show CDR1 as SGHTA and CDR2 as FQGNSA. Trimming pared 3 bases from V and 1 base from J, leaving 10 bases between. CDR3 length equals 15 residues. Here the CDR3 reads CASSLGRLSNQPQHF. For the CDR3, the DNA is TGTGCCAGCAGCTTGGGGAGATTGAGCAATCAGCCCCAGCATTTT.

This clone was picked up one time. The chain recombines TRBV30 with TRBJ2-1; TRBD1 or TRBD2 may be the D gene (6 bases each). There are 14 residues in the CDR3. Trimming shortened V by 5 bases and J by 1 base, and 12 bases separated the two germline ends. Germline loops: CDR1 GTSNPN, CDR2 SVGIG (reference sequence). CDR3 region: CAWGGGLSYNEQFF. CDR3 coding DNA: TGTGCCTGGGGAGGGGGACTTTCCTACAATGAGCAGTTCTTC.

This clone showed up just once. The rearrangement joins TRBV9 to TRBJ2-5, with TRBD2 as a possible D gene (6 bases). With 0 bases removed from V and 3 bases from J, the gap between germline ends came to 9 bases. CDR3 length equals 14 residues. CDR1 and CDR2 from the germline V gene are SGDLS and YYNGEE. CDR3 in amino acids: CASSVGGGKETQYF. The CDR3 nucleotides are TGTGCCAGCAGCGTAGGGGGAGGCAAAGAGACCCAGTACTTC.

The rearrangement links TRBV5-6 to TRBJ1-2, with 8 bases matching TRBD1. V gave up 4 bases and J gave up 3 bases; unmatched junction bases: 17. The CDR3 totals 18 residues. Germline V CDR1 and CDR2: SGHDT, YYEEEE. CDR3 amino acids: CASSGTGLVGVVYYGYTF. DNA for the CDR3: TGTGCCAGCAGCGGGACAGGCCTGGTTGGGGTGGTGTACTATGGCTACACCTTC.